This T cell receptor (beta chain) originates from a study of blood T cell repertoires in COVID-19. Study details: Samples representing acute and convalescent COVID-19 were sourced from the United States, Italy and Spain.

Study processing details: Reference gene primer amplification in the assay estimated nucleated cell counts. The data were produced by immunoSEQ multiplex PCR, yet TCRdb's version contains in-frame clones alone and is incomplete. V and J calls and clone size are given by that table; D and trimming were obtained from the DNA. The sample holds roughly 280,000 clones, 80% to 90% seen once. V lost 9 bases and J lost 2, with 14 bases in between. CDR1 and CDR2 (germline): SNHLY, FYNNEI. This CDR3 has 13 residues. The sequence was obtained from a woman in her sixties or seventies with acute or convalescent COVID-19. The chain has TRBV2 and TRBJ2-7; a weak D match, TRBD2 (6 bases). The sample consisted of peripheral blood. The CDR3 coding sequence is TGTGCCAGTTCGGGGACTCGAACCTACGAGCAGTACTTC. It yields the protein CASSGTRTYEQYF.